These 22 T cell receptor beta chains share one sample of origin, sequenced in a study of blood T cell repertoires in COVID-19. Sequencing used immunoSEQ multiplex PCR; TCRdb keeps in-frame clones, though not all of them. The sample includes some 100,000 clones, roughly nine tenths of them seen just once. Sequencing input: peripheral blood. The receptors come from a man between 60 and 70 years old with acute or convalescent COVID-19.

V and J are TRBV6-4 and TRBJ2-3; unclear D gene. The CDR3 spans 15 residues. Germline values: CDR1 MRHNA, CDR2 SNTAGT. V dropped 3 bases and J dropped 6 bases, with 16 bases sitting between them. The CDR3 DNA follows: TGTGCCAGCAGTGAAAGAAGAACTTTCCCCGATACGCAGTATTTT. Translating it yields CASSERRTFPDTQYF.

V and J are TRBV19 and TRBJ1-3; D gene unclear. The CDR3 is 13 residues long. Germline loops: CDR1 LNHDA, CDR2 SQIVND (reference sequence). Between the trimmed V and J ends, which lost 4 bases and 2 bases, there was a span of 6 bases. The CDR3 DNA reads TGTGCCAGTAGTAAGACTACTGGAAACACCATATATTTT. Translated: CASSKTTGNTIYF.

V is TRBV7-2 and J is TRBJ1-2; tentative D call: TRBD1 (5 bases). V was cut by 2 bases and J by 3 bases, with 13 bases left in between. The CDR3 runs 15 residues. Germline-derived CDR1 and CDR2 are SGHTA and FQGNSA. The CDR3 is CASSLWPGGDYGYTF. In nucleotides, the CDR3 is TGTGCCAGCAGCTTATGGCCGGGAGGGGACTATGGCTACACCTTC.

The CDR3 is CASSVSLTLDSPLHF. As DNA, the CDR3 is TGTGCCAGCAGCGTGAGCCTTACTTTGGATTCACCCCTCCACTTT. The gene calls are TRBV9 and TRBJ1-6; D is undetermined. The CDR3 totals 15 residues. Looked up from germline, CDR1 is SGDLS and CDR2 is YYNGEE. Trimming pared 2 bases from V and 8 bases from J, leaving 14 bases between.

The chain has TRBV15 and TRBJ1-4; TRBD1 might be the D (5 bases). Per germline, CDR1 LNHNV and CDR2 YYDKDF (reference sequence). The CDR3 spans 15 residues. V was clipped by 4 bases and J by 2 bases, with 11 bases between them. The CDR3 region is CATSMGGETNEKLFF. In nucleotides, the CDR3 is TGTGCCACCAGCATGGGAGGGGAGACTAATGAAAAACTGTTTTTT.

The V and J genes are TRBV28 and TRBJ2-6; maybe TRBD2 (7 bases). Deletions cut 8 bases from V and 2 bases from J, with 10 bases between. Looked up from germline, CDR1 is MDHEN and CDR2 is SYDVKM. This CDR3 region has 14 residues. The CDR3 DNA reads TGTGCCAGCCGGGGGGCAGCTGGGGCCAACGTCCTGACTTTC. Its translation is CASRGAAGANVLTF.

The CDR3 spells CASSQDPRRLAGSYEQYF. The CDR3 coding sequence is TGTGCCAGCAGCCAAGACCCACGTAGGCTAGCGGGCTCCTACGAGCAGTACTTC. The chain is built from TRBV3-1 (or the pseudogene TRBV3-2) and TRBJ2-7, with 8 bases lining up with TRBD2. Germline CDR1 and CDR2: LGHDT and YNNKEL (reference sequence). V shed 0 bases and J 0 bases; nucleotides not matched to a gene: 10. The CDR3 is 18 amino acids.

The chain recombines TRBV7-2 with TRBJ2-5; a possible D gene is TRBD2 (5 bases). Germline CDR1 and CDR2: SGHTA and FQGNSA. This CDR3 is 14 amino acids long. Trimming took off 3 bases at V and 2 bases at J, with 10 bases between the two ends. CDR3 amino acids: CASSFGAAQETQYF. For the CDR3, the DNA is TGTGCCAGCAGCTTCGGAGCGGCACAAGAGACCCAGTACTTC.

The rearrangement joins TRBV19 to TRBJ1-5; TRBD1 might be the D (6 bases). CDR3 length: 15 amino acids. Germline CDR1 is LNHDA and CDR2 is SQIVND (reference sequence). Trimming pared 5 bases from V and 2 bases from J, leaving 13 bases between. Here the CDR3 DNA reads TGTGCCAGTAGTTTGGGACACGGTCGCAATCAGCCCCAGCATTTT. Amino acid sequence: CASSLGHGRNQPQHF.

The V and J genes are TRBV9 and TRBJ2-1; TRBD2 matches at 8 bases. The germline V gene has CDR1 SGDLS and CDR2 YYNGEE. V dropped 0 bases and J dropped 5; count of bases not matched to a gene: 10. The CDR3 contains 17 residues. The CDR3 spells CASSVAGTRGRHNEQFF. The CDR3 coding sequence is TGTGCCAGCAGCGTAGCTGGGACTAGGGGTCGCCACAATGAGCAGTTCTTC.

This chain joins TRBV12-3 or TRBV12-4 and TRBJ1-2, with TRBD1 matching over 9 bases. J gave up 4 bases and V 7 bases, and 4 bases lay outside the gene matches. This CDR3 has 13 amino acids. The CDR3 loop is CASTRDRVYGYTF. In DNA, the CDR3 is TGTGCCAGCACCCGGGACAGGGTCTATGGCTACACCTTC.

This sequence joins TRBV7-9 and TRBJ1-6; possible D gene TRBD1, 5 bases. Germline V gene sequence: CDR1 SEHNR, CDR2 FQNEAQ (reference sequence). V was shortened by 5 bases and J by 5 bases, with 10 bases between the two germline ends. The CDR3 has 14 amino acids. This CDR3 is CASSPTANNSPLHF. The CDR3 coding sequence is TGTGCCAGCAGCCCGACAGCGAATAATTCACCCCTCCACTTT.

Comment on this clone: Different DNA sequences within this sample yield the same CDR3. The rearrangement links TRBV27 to TRBJ1-2; D is perhaps TRBD1 (6 bases). V lost 4 bases to trimming and J lost 2 bases, with 8 bases between them. This CDR3 comprises 13 residues. CDR1 and CDR2 (germline): MNHEY, SMNVEV (reference sequence). CDR3 amino acids: CASSSQGNYGYTF. CDR3 sequence (DNA): TGTGCCAGCAGTTCACAGGGAAACTATGGCTACACCTTC.

This clone was seen only a few times. This CDR3 is CASSLLQAGVDGYTF. The CDR3 bases are TGCGCCAGCAGCTTGCTACAGGCAGGGGTGGATGGCTACACCTTC. The J gene is TRBJ1-2, the V gene TRBV5-1; perhaps TRBD1 as D (6 bases). Germline CDR1 and CDR2: SGHRS and YFSETQ. Between the trimmed V and J ends, which lost 1 base and 6 bases, there was a span of 16 bases. The CDR3 extends over 15 amino acids. The full variable domain, with the rest looked up from reference TRBV5-1 and TRBJ1-2, is KAGVTQTPRYLIKTRGQQVTLSCSPISGHRSVSWYQQTPGQGLQFLFEYFSETQRNKGNFPGRFSGRQFSNSRSEMNVSTLELGDSALYLCASSLLQAGVDGYTFGSGTRLTVV.

The rearrangement uses TRBV14 and TRBJ2-7; 7 bases match TRBD1. CDR1 is SGHDN, CDR2 FVKESK, per germline. Trimming cost V 0 bases and J 7 bases; bases outside gene matches: 12. There are 16 residues in the CDR3. The CDR3 DNA is TGTGCCAGCAGCCAAGATGGTTTTTTAGGGGGCTTGGAGCAGTACTTC. This encodes CASSQDGFLGGLEQYF.

V usage is TRBV7-8 and J usage is TRBJ2-3; 12 bases match TRBD2. This CDR3 comprises 17 residues. Trimming cost V 5 bases and J 2 bases; bases outside gene matches: 8. In germline, CDR1 is SGHVS, CDR2 FQNEAQ. The DNA of the CDR3 is TGTGCCAGCAGCCCCCCACTAGCGGGAGGCCCCACAGATACGCAGTATTTT. Amino acids: CASSPPLAGGPTDTQYF.

This sequence joins TRBV27 and TRBJ1-1; D is perhaps TRBD1 (6 bases). V was pared by 8 bases and J by 4 bases, with 17 bases between. This CDR3 is built from 14 residues. Germline V gives CDR1 MNHEY, CDR2 SMNVEV (reference sequence). The CDR3 protein is CASSWGGLVTEAFF. DNA of the CDR3: TGTGCCAGCTCTTGGGGGGGGCTGGTCACTGAAGCTTTCTTT.

The table lists this clone with a few counts. This rearrangement joins TRBV5-1 to TRBJ1-5, with no clear D. This CDR3 has 15 amino acids. Trimming pared 1 base from V and 5 bases from J, leaving 13 bases between. The germline gives CDR1 SGHRS, CDR2 YFSETQ. The CDR3: CASSLYPAEHQPQHF. The DNA of the CDR3 is TGCGCCAGCAGCTTGTATCCGGCGGAACATCAGCCCCAGCATTTT.

With respect to this clone: The junction and the germline gene differ at one end; a read error may be behind it. The chain couples TRBV28 to TRBJ1-4, with TRBD1 matching over 7 bases. The CDR3 runs 16 residues. Looked up from germline, CDR1 is MDHEN and CDR2 is SYDVKM. For the CDR3, the DNA is TGTGCCAGCACTTTACGTCTACAGGGGTTGAATGAAAAACTGTTTTTT. It specifies CASTLRLQGLNEKLFF.

The V gene is TRBV2, the J gene TRBJ1-5, with 7 bases identical to TRBD1. Germline V gene data show CDR1 as SNHLY and CDR2 as FYNNEI. CDR3 length: 13 amino acids. Unmatched junction bases numbered 2, after V lost 7 bases and J lost 2 bases. CDR3 amino acids: CASTGQGNQPQHF. The CDR3 DNA is TGTGCCAGCACCGGACAGGGCAATCAGCCCCAGCATTTT.

The CDR3 region is CASTQGRRFDQETQYF. In DNA, the CDR3 is TGTGCCAGTACCCAGGGGCGCAGGTTCGACCAAGAGACCCAGTACTTC. The rearrangement links TRBV19 to TRBJ2-5, with D possibly matching TRBD1 (6 bases). The CDR3 is 16 amino acids. The V gene's germline CDR1 is LNHDA and CDR2 SQIVND (reference sequence). Deletions cut 7 bases from V and 0 bases from J, with 18 bases between.

The chain couples TRBV6-5 to TRBJ2-1; 10 bases map to TRBD1. The CDR3 runs 16 residues. Losses at the gene ends were 4 bases for V and 6 bases for J; bases not matched to a gene: 9. Germline CDR1 and CDR2: MNHEY and SVGAGI. This CDR3 is CASSWAGTGVFNEQFF. The CDR3 coding sequence is TGTGCCAGCAGTTGGGCCGGGACAGGGGTCTTCAATGAGCAGTTCTTC.